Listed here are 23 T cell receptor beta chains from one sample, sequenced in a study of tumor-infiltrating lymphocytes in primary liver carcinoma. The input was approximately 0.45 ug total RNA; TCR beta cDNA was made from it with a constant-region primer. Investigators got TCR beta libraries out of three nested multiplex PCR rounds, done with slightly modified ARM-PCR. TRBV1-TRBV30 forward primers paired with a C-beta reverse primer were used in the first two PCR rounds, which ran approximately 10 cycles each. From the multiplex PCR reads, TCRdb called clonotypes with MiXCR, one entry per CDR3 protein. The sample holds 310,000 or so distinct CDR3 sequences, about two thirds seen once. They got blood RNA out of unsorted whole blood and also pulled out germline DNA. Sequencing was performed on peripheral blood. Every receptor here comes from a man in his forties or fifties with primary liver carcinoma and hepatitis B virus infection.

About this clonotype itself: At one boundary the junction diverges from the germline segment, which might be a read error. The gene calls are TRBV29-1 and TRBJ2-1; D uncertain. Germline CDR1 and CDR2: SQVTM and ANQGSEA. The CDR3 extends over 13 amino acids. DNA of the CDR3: TGCCGCGTTGAAATAGGCACGCCTTATGAGCAGTTCTTC. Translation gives CRVEIGTPYEQFF.

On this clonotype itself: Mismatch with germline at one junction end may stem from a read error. CDR3 region: CACSLTPSATAGELFF. CDR3 bases: TGTGCCTGCAGCTTAACCCCCTCAGCGACCGCCGGGGAGCTGTTTTTT. V gene TRBV11-2 combines with J gene TRBJ2-2; D not certain. Looked up from germline, CDR1 is SGHAT and CDR2 is FQNNGV. There are 16 residues in the CDR3. Supplemented by reference TRBV11-2 and TRBJ2-2, the full variable domain reads EAGVAQSPRYKIIEKRQSVAFWCNPISGHATLYWYQQILGQGPKLLIQFQNNGVVDDSQLPKDRFSAERLKGVDSTLKIQPAKLEDSAVYLCACSLTPSATAGELFFGEGSRLTVL.

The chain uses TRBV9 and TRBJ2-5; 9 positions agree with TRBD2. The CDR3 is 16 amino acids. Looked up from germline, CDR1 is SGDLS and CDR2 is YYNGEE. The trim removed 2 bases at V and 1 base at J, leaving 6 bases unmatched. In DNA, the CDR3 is TGTGCCAGCAGCGTGGGCCCGACTAGCGGCCAAGAGACCCAGTACTTC. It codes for CASSVGPTSGQETQYF.

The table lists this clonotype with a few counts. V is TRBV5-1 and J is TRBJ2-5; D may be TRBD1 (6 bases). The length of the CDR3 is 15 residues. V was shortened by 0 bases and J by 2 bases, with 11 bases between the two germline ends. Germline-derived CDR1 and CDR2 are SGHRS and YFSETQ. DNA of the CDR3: TGCGCCAGCAGCTTGGACAGGGCGTCGCAAGAGACCCAGTACTTC. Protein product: CASSLDRASQETQYF.

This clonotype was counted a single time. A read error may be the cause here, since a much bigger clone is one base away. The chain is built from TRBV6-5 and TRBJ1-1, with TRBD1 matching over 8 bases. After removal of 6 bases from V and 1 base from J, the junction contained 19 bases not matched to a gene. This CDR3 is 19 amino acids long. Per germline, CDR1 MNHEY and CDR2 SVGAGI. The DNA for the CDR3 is TGTGCCAGCAGGAATACTCGGACAGGGCTTCGGATACGGAACACTGAAGCTTTCTTT. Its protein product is CASRNTRTGLRIRNTEAFF.

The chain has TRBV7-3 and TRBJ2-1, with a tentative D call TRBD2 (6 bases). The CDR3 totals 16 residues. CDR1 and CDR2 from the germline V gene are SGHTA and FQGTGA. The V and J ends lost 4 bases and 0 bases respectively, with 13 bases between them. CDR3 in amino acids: CASSSASVSSYNEQFF. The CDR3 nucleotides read TGTGCCAGCAGCTCGGCTAGCGTAAGCTCCTACAATGAGCAGTTCTTC.

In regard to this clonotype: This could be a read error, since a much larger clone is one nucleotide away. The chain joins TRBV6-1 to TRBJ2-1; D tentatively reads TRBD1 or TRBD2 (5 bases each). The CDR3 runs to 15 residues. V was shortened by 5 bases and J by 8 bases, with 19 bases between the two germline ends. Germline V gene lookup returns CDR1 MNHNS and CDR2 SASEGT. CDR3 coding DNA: TGTGCCAGCAGTTATGGAGGAGTTATAGGGGATGAGCAGTTCTTC. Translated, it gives CASSYGGVIGDEQFF.

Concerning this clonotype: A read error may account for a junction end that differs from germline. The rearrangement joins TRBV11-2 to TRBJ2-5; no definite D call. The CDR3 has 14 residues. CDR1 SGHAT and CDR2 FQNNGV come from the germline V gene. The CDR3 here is CASSFYLQGETRYF. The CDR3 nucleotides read TGTGCCAGCAGCTTTTATTTGCAAGGAGAGACCCGGTACTTC.

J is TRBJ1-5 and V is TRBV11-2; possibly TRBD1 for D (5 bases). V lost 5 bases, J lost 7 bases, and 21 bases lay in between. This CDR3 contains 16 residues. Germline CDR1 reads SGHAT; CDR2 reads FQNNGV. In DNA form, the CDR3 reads TGTGCCAGCAGCCTGGGGGTGGGCATGGCACGGCAGCCCCAGCATTTT. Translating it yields CASSLGVGMARQPQHF. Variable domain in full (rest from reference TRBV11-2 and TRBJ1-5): EAGVAQSPRYKIIEKRQSVAFWCNPISGHATLYWYQQILGQGPKLLIQFQNNGVVDDSQLPKDRFSAERLKGVDSTLKIQPAKLEDSAVYLCASSLGVGMARQPQHFGDGTRLSIL.

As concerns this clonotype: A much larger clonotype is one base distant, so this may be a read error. CDR3 nucleotides: TGTGACATCAGTGAGTCGGCTGGTCAGGCGGGGCAGCCCCAGCATTTT. This codes for CDISESAGQAGQPQHF. This chain links TRBV10-3 with TRBJ1-5; unclear D gene. The CDR3 is 16 residues long. In germline, CDR1 is ENHRY, CDR2 SYGVKD.

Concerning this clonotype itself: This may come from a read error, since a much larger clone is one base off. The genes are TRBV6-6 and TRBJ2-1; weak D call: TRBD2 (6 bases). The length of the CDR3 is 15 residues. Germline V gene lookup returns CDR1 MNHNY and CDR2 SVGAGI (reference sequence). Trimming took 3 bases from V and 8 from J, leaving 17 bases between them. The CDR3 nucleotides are TGTGCCAGCAGTTATCTAAACCCTAGCGCCGATGAGCAGTTCTTC. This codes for CASSYLNPSADEQFF.

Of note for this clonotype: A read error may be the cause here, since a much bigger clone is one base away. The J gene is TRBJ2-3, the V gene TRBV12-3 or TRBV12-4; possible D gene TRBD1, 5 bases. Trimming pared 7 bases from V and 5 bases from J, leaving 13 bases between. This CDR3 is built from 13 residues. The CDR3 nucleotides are TGTGCCAGCAAGGGGTCCGGGTTAGATACGCAGTATTTT. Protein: CASKGSGLDTQYF.

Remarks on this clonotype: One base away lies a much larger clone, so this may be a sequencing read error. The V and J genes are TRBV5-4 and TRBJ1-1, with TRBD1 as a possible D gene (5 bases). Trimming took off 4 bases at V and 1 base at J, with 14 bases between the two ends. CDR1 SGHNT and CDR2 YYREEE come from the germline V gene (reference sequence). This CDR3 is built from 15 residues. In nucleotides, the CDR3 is TGTGCCAGCAGCCCGACAATAGGGGAGAACACTGAAGCTTTCTTT. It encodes CASSPTIGENTEAFF.

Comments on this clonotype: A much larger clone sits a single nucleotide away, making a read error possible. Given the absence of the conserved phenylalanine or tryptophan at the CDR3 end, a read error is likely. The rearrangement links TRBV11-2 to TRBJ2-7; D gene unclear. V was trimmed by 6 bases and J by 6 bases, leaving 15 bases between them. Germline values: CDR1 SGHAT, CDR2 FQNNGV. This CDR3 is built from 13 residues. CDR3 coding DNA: TGTGCCAGCAGTGCCATGTCCGGCGGCGAGCAGTACCTC. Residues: CASSAMSGGEQYL.

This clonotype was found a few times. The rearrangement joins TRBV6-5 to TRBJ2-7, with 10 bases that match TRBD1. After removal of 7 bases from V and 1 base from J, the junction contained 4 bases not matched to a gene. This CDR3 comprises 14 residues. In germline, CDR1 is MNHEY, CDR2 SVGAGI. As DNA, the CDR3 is TGTGCCAGCACCCGGACAGGGGGTTCCTACGAGCAGTACTTC. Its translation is CASTRTGGSYEQYF.

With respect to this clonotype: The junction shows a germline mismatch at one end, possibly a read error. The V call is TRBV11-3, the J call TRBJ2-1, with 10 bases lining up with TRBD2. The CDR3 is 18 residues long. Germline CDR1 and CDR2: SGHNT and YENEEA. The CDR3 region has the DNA TGTGCCAGCGGCTTAGACCTAGCGGGAGTGAGGTCCTACAATGAGGAGTTCTTC. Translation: CASGLDLAGVRSYNEEFF. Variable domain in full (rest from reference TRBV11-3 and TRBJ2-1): EAGVVQSPRYKIIEKKQPVAFWCNPISGHNTLYWYLQNLGQGPELLIRYENEEAVDDSQLPKDRFSAERLKGVDSTLKIQPAELGDSAVYLCASGLDLAGVRSYNEEFFGPGTRLTVL.

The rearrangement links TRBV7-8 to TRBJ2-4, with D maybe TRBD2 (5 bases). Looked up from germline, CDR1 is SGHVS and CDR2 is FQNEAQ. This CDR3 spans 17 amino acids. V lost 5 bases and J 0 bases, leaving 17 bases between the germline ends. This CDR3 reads CASSLSGRSGAKNIQYF. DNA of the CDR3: TGTGCCAGCAGCCTCTCCGGTCGGAGCGGAGCCAAAAACATTCAGTACTTC.

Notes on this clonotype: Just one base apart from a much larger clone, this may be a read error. The DNA of the CDR3 is TGCGTCAGCAGCTTGGCCGGGACAGGGGCCTCCTGGGGGGATGAGCAGTTCTTC. Translation: CVSSLAGTGASWGDEQFF. This sequence joins TRBV5-1 and TRBJ2-1; 10 bases match TRBD1. CDR3 length: 18 residues. The germline CDR1 and CDR2 sequences are SGHRS and YFSETQ. Variable domain in full (rest from reference TRBV5-1 and TRBJ2-1): KAGVTQTPRYLIKTRGQQVTLSCSPISGHRSVSWYQQTPGQGLQFLFEYFSETQRNKGNFPGRFSGRQFSNSRSEMNVSTLELGDSALYLCVSSLAGTGASWGDEQFFGPGTRLTVL.

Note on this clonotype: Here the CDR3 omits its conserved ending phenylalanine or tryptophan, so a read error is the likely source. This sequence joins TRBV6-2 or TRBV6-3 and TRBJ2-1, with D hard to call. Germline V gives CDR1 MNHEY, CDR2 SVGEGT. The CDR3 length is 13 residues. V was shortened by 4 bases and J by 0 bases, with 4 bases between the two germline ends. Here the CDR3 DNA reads TGTGCCAGCAGTTTGAGCTCCTACAATGAGCAGTTCATC. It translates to CASSLSSYNEQFI.

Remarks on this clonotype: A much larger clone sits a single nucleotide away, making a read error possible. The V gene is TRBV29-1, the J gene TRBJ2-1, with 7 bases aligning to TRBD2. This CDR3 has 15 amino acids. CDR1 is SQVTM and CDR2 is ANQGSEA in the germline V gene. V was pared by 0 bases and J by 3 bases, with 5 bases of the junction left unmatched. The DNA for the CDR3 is TGCAGCGTTGAAGAATGGAGCGGGGTCTACAATGAGCAGTTCTTC. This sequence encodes CSVEEWSGVYNEQFF.

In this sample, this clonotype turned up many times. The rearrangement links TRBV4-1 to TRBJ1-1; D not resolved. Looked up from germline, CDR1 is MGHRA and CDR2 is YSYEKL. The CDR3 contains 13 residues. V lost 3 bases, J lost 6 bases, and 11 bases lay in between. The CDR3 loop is CASSHRGDAEAFF. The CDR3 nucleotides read TGCGCCAGCAGCCACCGCGGCGATGCTGAAGCTTTCTTT.

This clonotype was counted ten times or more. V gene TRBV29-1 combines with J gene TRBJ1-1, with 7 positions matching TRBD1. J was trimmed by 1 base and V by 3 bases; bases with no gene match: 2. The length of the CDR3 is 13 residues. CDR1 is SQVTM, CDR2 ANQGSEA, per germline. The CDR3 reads CSVDRTGNTEAFF. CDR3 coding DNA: TGCAGCGTTGATCGGACAGGGAACACTGAAGCTTTCTTT.

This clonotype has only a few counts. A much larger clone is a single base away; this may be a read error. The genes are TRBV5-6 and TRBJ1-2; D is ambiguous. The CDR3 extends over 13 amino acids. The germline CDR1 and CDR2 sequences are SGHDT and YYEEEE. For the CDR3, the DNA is TGTGCCAGCAACTTGGCGCAGCCCTATGGCTACACCTTC. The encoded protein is CASNLAQPYGYTF.